This T cell receptor beta chain was obtained from a study of CD4 T cells in relation to SARS-CoV-2 and coronaviruses. Findings and limits, study-wide: In roughly 61% of donors, memory CD4+ clonotypes crossrecognized SARS-CoV-2 and at least one common cold coronavirus spike.

Comment on this clone: Its target is not known. A junction end diverges from the germline sequence, so it may reflect a read error.

The CDR3 has 14 residues. CDR1 and CDR2 (germline): SNHLY, FYNNEI. The unexposed donors gave CD4+ T cells in about 2011-2019, prior to COVID-19. Measured with immunoSEQ multiplex PCR; TCRdb has only the in-frame clones, and not every one. The sample carries around 62,000 clones, approximately 94% recorded once. J is TRBJ2-5 and V is TRBV2; no clear D. Sequenced: naive CD4+ T cells from PBMCs. Subset in this sample: naive CD4+ T cells isolated by negative enrichment. The receptor was derived from a human donor in good health. In nucleotides, the CDR3 is TGTGCCAGCAGTCAAGCCCTAATACAAGAGACCCAGTACTTC. It is translated as CASSQALIQETQYF.